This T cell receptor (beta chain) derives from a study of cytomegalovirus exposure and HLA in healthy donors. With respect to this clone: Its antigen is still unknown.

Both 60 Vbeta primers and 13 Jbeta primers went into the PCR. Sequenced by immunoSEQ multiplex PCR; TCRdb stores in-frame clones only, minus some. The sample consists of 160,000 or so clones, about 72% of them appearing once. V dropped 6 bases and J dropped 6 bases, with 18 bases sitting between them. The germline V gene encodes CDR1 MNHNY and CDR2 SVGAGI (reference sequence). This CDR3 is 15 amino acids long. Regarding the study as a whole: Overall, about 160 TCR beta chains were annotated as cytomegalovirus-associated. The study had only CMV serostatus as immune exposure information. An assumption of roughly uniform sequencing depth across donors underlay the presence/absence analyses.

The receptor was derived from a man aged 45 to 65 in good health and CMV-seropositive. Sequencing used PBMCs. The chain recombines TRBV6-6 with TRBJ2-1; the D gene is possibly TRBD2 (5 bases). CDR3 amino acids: CASSPIGERRNEQFF. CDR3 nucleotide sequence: TGTGCCAGCAGCCCCATCGGGGAAAGGCGCAATGAGCAGTTCTTC.